A selection of T cell receptor beta chains follows, all from one sample in a study of blood T cell repertoires in COVID-19. Data came from immunoSEQ multiplex PCR; TCRdb stores just in-frame clones and leaves some out. Found here are 300,000 to 450,000 clones, 87% of them singletons; the top ten hold 8% to 13%. Material for sequencing was peripheral blood. The receptors derive from a woman in her 30s with COVID-19, enrolled during active disease. Both conserved end residues are trimmed from each CDR3. D genes are given only for firm matches.

V: TRBV6-6
J: TRBJ2-7
length: 10
D: -
CDR3: ASKDRTYEQY

V: TRBV18
J: TRBJ2-2
length: 14
D: TRBD2
CDR3: ASSPAGGSNTGELF

V: TRBV5-4
J: TRBJ1-3
length: 13
D: TRBD1
CDR3: ASSLMTGGGNTIY

V: TRBV27
J: TRBJ2-1
length: 12
D: -
CDR3: ASSRGGTYNEQF

V: TRBV9
J: TRBJ1-2
length: 12
D: TRBD1
CDR3: ASSITGGAYGYT

V: TRBV10-2
J: TRBJ2-1
length: 15
D: TRBD2
CDR3: ASSEWSSGSGPNEQF

V: TRBV27
J: TRBJ2-1
length: 16
D: TRBD2
CDR3: ASSLPHPSGSTYNEQF

V: TRBV19
J: TRBJ2-1
length: 14
D: TRBD2
CDR3: ASSSHLAGSYNEQF

V: TRBV3-1/TRBV3-2
J: TRBJ1-3
length: 13
D: -
CDR3: ASSQAPGAGNTIY

V: TRBV6-4
J: TRBJ1-6
length: 12
D: -
CDR3: ASSMYSYNSPLH

V: TRBV2
J: TRBJ2-2
length: 14
D: TRBD2
CDR3: ASSLAGGLLPGELF

V: TRBV10-2
J: TRBJ2-3
length: 12
D: TRBD2
CDR3: ASSPGTSGDTQY

V: TRBV5-5
J: TRBJ2-1
length: 12
D: -
CDR3: ASSLFRGYNEQF

V: TRBV29-1
J: TRBJ2-2
length: 13
D: -
CDR3: SVTLPPSLAGELF

V: TRBV19
J: TRBJ1-2
length: 15
D: TRBD1
CDR3: ASRPIPSLGQGESYT

V: TRBV5-1
J: TRBJ2-7
length: 14
D: -
CDR3: ASSLARDKSSYEQY

V: TRBV2
J: TRBJ1-1
length: 12
D: -
CDR3: ASSEENMNTEAF

V: TRBV7-8
J: TRBJ1-4
length: 12
D: -
CDR3: ASSLFTEGEKLF

V: TRBV5-1
J: TRBJ2-5
length: 15
D: TRBD1
CDR3: ASSLRPGTEYQETQY

V: TRBV28
J: TRBJ2-3
length: 15
D: TRBD2
CDR3: ASSLVPTSGDTDTQY

V: TRBV5-1
J: TRBJ2-3
length: 16
D: TRBD2
CDR3: ASSPDVMGLAGGATQY

V: TRBV5-1
J: TRBJ1-1
length: 11
D: -
CDR3: ASSLPGGTEAF

V: TRBV7-9
J: TRBJ2-3
length: 10
D: -
CDR3: ASARSTDTQY

V: TRBV25-1
J: TRBJ2-7
length: 10
D: -
CDR3: ASSESGYEQY

V: TRBV7-3
J: TRBJ2-1
length: 12
D: TRBD1
CDR3: ASSFDRGYNEQF

V: TRBV7-9
J: TRBJ2-5
length: 13
D: -
CDR3: ASSLSRLSQETQY

V: TRBV4-1
J: TRBJ2-2
length: 15
D: TRBD2
CDR3: ASSQDPPAGLGGELF

V: TRBV18
J: TRBJ2-7
length: 15
D: TRBD1
CDR3: ASSPTRTGRSGYEQY

V: TRBV5-4
J: TRBJ1-2
length: 11
D: TRBD1
CDR3: ASSLDRGYGYT

V: TRBV6-5
J: TRBJ2-7
length: 12
D: TRBD1
CDR3: ASSTPGGMGEQY